This T cell receptor beta chain was observed in a study of shared clonotypes between healthy human individuals. Germline CDR1 and CDR2: MNHEY and SMNVEV (reference sequence). Trimming pared 3 bases from V and 4 bases from J, leaving 20 bases between. The CDR3 has 17 amino acids. Naive CD8 cells comprised CD45RO-negative, CCR7-positively selected cells, excluding terminally differentiated effector memory CD45RA+ cells. Source study methods: Filtering was not the same, since immunoSEQ gave junction-only sequences without quality scores. Method: immunoSEQ multiplex PCR; TCRdb's copy keeps in-frame clones and lacks some. V, J and clone size are taken as reported in that table, and D and trimming were inferred from the DNA itself. The table records roughly 1,800,000 clones, less than 95% of them present only once.

The receptor's source is a man younger than 35 in good health. The specimen was naive CD8+ T cells sorted from blood. The V call is TRBV27, the J call TRBJ2-3, with D perhaps assigned TRBD1 or TRBD2 (5 bases each). The CDR3 reads CASSFRETVGVADTQYF. The CDR3 coding sequence is TGTGCCAGCAGTTTTAGGGAGACAGTAGGTGTTGCAGATACGCAGTATTTT.